The rows below give T cell receptor beta chains drawn from one sample of a study of blood T cell repertoires in COVID-19. Libraries were prepared by immunoSEQ multiplex PCR; TCRdb keeps only in-frame clonotypes and omits some of them. This sample has about 89,000 clones; 90% to 95% occur once, and the top ten carry around 4.2%. The specimen sequenced was peripheral blood. The receptor source for this set is a human donor with active COVID-19. The donor label of this sample is uncertain. Each CDR3 is given without its conserved first and last residue.

j_gene	v_gene	CDR3aa
TRBJ2-3	TRBV5-1	ASSLDRVPDTQY
TRBJ2-7	TRBV6-5	ASVRDISYEQY
TRBJ2-7	TRBV6-5	ASSQVIYEQY
TRBJ2-2	TRBV7-2	ASRISGSNTGELF
TRBJ2-7	TRBV7-8	ASSLSGEREQY
TRBJ2-7	TRBV28	ASSLYGTGGVHEQY
TRBJ1-1	TRBV18	ASSPLVASEAEAF
TRBJ2-7	TRBV28	ASSLGLAAGSYEQY
TRBJ1-5	TRBV18	ASSPQQVNQPQH
TRBJ2-7	TRBV7-9	ASSLRVQGSHEQY